Below, one TCR beta chain is given with its context. In the original analysis: The assay estimated nucleated cells by amplifying reference gene primers. Here immunoSEQ multiplex PCR was the method, and the copy in TCRdb shows in-frame clones only, minus some. The DNA gave D and trimming, while V, J and clone size come from that table. The sample has about 320,000 clones, around 89% seen once. One Seattle source followed patients from active infection through their disease course. V lost 9 bases, J lost 6 bases, and 11 bases stayed unmatched. Germline V gives CDR1 MNHEY, CDR2 SVGAGI. The CDR3 covers 14 residues. The data were obtained in a study of blood T cell repertoires in COVID-19. Across the study: Samples came from the United States, Italy and Spain, spanning acute and convalescent COVID-19. T cells, B-cell-depleted T cells, or PBMCs provided the cDNA or gDNA that served as material.

The V gene is TRBV6-5, the J gene TRBJ2-3; 8 nucleotides line up with TRBD1. The receptor was derived from a woman aged 25 to 39 with COVID-19, enrolled during active disease. The sequenced sample consisted of peripheral blood. The CDR3 here is CASRLQGAPDTQYF. The CDR3 nucleotides read TGTGCCAGTCGCCTCCAGGGGGCGCCGGATACGCAGTATTTT.